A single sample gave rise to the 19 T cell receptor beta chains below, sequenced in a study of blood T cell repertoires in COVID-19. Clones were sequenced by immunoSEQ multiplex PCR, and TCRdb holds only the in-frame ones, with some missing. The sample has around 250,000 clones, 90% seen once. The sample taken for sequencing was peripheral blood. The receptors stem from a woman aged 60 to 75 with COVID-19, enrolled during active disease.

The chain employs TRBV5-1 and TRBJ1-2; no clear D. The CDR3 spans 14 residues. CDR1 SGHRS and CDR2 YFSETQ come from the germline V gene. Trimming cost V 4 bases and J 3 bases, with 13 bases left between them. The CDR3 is CASSLDEGDYGYTF. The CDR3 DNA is TGCGCCAGCAGCCTGGATGAGGGCGACTATGGCTACACCTTC.

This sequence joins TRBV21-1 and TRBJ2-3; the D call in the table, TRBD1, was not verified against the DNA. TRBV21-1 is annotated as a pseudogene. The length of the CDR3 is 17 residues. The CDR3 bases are TGTGCCAGCAGCAAAGCGAACAGAACGCCGACCACAGATACGCAGTATTTT. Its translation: CASSKANRTPTTDTQYF.

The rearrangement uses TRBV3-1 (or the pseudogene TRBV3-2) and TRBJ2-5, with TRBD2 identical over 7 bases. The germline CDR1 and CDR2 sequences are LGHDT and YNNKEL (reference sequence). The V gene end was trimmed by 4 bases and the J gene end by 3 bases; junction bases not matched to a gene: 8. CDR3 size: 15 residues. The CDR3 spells CASSPTGTKKETQYF. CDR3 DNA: TGTGCCAGCAGCCCTACTGGGACTAAAAAAGAGACCCAGTACTTC.

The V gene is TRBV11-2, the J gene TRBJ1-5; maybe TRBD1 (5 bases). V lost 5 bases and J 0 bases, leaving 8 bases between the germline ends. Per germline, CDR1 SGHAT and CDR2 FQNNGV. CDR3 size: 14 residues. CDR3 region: CASSLDISNQPQHF. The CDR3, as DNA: TGTGCCAGCAGCCTGGACATTAGCAATCAGCCCCAGCATTTT.

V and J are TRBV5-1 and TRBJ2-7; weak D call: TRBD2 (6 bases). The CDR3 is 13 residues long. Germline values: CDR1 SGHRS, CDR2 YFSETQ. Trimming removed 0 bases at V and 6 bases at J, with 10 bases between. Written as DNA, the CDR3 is TGCGCCAGCAGCTTGGGTGGGGGGATCGAGCAGTACTTC. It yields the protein CASSLGGGIEQYF.

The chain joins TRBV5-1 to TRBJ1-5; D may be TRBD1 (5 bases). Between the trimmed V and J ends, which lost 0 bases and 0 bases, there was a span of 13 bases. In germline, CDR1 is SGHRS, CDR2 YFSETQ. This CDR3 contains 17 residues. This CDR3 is CASSLGTGPDSNQPQHF. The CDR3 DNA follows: TGCGCCAGCAGCTTGGGAACAGGACCGGATAGCAATCAGCCCCAGCATTTT.

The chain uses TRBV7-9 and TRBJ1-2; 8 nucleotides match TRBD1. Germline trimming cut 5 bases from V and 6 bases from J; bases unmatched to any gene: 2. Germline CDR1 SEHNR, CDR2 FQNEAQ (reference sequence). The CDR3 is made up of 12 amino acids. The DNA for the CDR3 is TGTGCCAGCAGCCCACAGGGGGATGGCTACACCTTC. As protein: CASSPQGDGYTF.

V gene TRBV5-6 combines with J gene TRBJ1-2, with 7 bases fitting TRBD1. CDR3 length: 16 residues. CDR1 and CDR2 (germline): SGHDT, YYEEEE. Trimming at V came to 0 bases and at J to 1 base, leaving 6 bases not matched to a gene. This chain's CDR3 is CASSLELTGNNYGYTF. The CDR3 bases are TGTGCCAGCAGCTTGGAACTGACAGGGAATAACTATGGCTACACCTTC.

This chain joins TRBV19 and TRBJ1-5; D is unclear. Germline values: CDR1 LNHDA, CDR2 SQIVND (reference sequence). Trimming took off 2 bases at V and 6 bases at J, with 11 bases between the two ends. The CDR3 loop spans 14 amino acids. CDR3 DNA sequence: TGTGCCAGTAGTATAAAGCCTCTATTTCAGCCCCAGCATTTT. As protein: CASSIKPLFQPQHF. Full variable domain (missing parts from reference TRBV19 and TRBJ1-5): DGGITQSPKYLFRKEGQNVTLSCEQNLNHDAMYWYRQDPGQGLRLIYYSQIVNDFQKGDIAEGYSVSREKKESFPLTVTSAQKNPTAFYLCASSIKPLFQPQHFGDGTRLSIL.

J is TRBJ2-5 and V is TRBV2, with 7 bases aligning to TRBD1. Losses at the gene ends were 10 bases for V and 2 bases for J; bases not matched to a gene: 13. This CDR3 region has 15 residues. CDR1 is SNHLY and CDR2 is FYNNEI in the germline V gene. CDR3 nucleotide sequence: TGTGCCACCTTAACAGGGGTCATAGAGCAAGAGACCCAGTACTTC. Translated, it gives CATLTGVIEQETQYF.

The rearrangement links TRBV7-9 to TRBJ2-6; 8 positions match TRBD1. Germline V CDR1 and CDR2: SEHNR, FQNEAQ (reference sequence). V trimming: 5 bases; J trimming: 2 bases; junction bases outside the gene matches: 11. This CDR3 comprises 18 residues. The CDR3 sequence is CASSDRTGTEPGANVLTF. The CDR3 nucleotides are TGTGCCAGCAGCGACCGGACAGGGACAGAGCCTGGGGCCAACGTCCTGACTTTC.

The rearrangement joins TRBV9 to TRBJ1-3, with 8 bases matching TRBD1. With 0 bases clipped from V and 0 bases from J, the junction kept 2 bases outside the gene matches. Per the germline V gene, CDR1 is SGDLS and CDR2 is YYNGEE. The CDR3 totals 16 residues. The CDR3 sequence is CASSVGQGHSGNTIYF. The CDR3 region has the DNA TGTGCCAGCAGCGTAGGACAGGGGCACTCTGGAAACACCATATATTTT.

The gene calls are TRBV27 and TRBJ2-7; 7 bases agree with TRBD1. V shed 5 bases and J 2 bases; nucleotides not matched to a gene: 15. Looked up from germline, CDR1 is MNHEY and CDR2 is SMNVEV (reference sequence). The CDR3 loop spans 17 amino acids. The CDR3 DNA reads TGTGCCAGCAGTAGAGAACTCAACAGGGGAGAAGCCTACGAGCAGTACTTC. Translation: CASSRELNRGEAYEQYF.

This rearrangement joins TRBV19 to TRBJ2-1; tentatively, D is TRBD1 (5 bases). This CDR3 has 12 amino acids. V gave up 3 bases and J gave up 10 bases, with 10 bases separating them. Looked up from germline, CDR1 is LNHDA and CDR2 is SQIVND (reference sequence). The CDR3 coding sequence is TGTGCCAGTAGTATGGGGCTAAGGGAGCAGTTCTTC. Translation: CASSMGLREQFF.

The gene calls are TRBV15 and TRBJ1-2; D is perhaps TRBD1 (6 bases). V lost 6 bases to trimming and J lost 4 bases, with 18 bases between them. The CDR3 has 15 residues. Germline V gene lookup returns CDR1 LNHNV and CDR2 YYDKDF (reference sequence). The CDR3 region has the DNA TGTGCCACCAGTGAGTCACAGGGAGTTTTCTATGGCTACACCTTC. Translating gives CATSESQGVFYGYTF.

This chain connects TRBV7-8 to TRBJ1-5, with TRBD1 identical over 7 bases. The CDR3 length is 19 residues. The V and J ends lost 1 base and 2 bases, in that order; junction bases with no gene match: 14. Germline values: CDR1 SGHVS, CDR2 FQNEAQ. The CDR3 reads CASSLGRAGGTLGNQPQHF. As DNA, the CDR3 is TGTGCCAGCAGCTTAGGGCGGGCAGGGGGGACCCTTGGCAATCAGCCCCAGCATTTT.

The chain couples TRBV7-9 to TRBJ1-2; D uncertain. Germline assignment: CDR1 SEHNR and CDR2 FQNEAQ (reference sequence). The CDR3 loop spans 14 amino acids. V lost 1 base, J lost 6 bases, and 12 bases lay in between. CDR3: CASSLVGLVDGYTF. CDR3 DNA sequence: TGTGCCAGCAGCTTAGTTGGTCTGGTAGATGGCTACACCTTC.

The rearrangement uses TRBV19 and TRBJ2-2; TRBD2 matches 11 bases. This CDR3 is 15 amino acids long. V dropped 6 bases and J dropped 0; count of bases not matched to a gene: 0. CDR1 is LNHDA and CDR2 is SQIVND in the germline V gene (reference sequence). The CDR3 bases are TGTGCCAGTAGGGGACTAGCGGCGAACACCGGGGAGCTGTTTTTT. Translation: CASRGLAANTGELFF. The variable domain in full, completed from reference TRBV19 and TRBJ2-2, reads DGGITQSPKYLFRKEGQNVTLSCEQNLNHDAMYWYRQDPGQGLRLIYYSQIVNDFQKGDIAEGYSVSREKKESFPLTVTSAQKNPTAFYLCASRGLAANTGELFFGEGSRLTVL.

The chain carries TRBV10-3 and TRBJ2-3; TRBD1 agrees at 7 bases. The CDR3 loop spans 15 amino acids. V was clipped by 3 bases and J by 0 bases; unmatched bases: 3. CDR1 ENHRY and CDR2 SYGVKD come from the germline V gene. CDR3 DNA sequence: TGTGCCATCAGTGACGGACAGGATAGCACAGATACGCAGTATTTT. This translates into CAISDGQDSTDTQYF.